This TCR beta chain was recorded in a study of cytomegalovirus exposure and HLA in healthy donors. The wider study: Earlier results showed approximately 110 million unique TCR beta sequences derived from around 170 million T cells.

In this sample, this clone turned up a few times. Its matching antigen is unknown. Study findings and constraints: There were a few CMV-associated chains whose specificity for CMV antigens was confirmed in vitro.

In the PCR, 60 Vbeta and 13 Jbeta primers were used. Here immunoSEQ multiplex PCR was the method, and the copy in TCRdb shows in-frame clones only, minus some. The table shows approximately 150,000 clones, with around three quarters occurring only once. Source material: PBMCs. This sequence was found in a man aged 40-50 years in good health and CMV-seronegative.

CDR3: CSGRGDTEAFF. CDR3 nucleotide sequence: TGCAGTGGCAGGGGAGACACTGAAGCTTTCTTT. The V gene is TRBV20-1, the J gene TRBJ1-1, with D perhaps matching TRBD1 (6 bases). V dropped 7 bases and J dropped 3 bases, with 9 bases sitting between them. CDR1 and CDR2 from the germline V gene are DFQATT and SNEGSKA (reference sequence). This CDR3 contains 11 residues.